The T cell receptor (beta chain) under discussion was sequenced for a study of CD8+CD57+ T cells in acquired aplastic anemia. In the study overall: The study obtained an average of around 2.9 ug of DNA from sorted CD4+ and CD8+ cells.

The template used for profiling TCR beta VDJ and CDR3 was genomic DNA. TCRdb analysed the reads with MiXCR anew, one entry per CDR3 protein. The sample consists of tens of thousands of distinct CDR3 sequences, approximately 67% of them appearing once. This clonotype was detected once. The germline V gene encodes CDR1 SNHLY and CDR2 FYNNEI. The CDR3 is made up of 14 amino acids. The V end lost 3 bases, the J end lost 5 bases, and 13 bases lay between the germline ends. The V call is TRBV2, the J call TRBJ1-1; D unresolved. The source material was sorted CD4+, CD8+, or CD8+CD57+ T cells (not recorded which) from PBMCs. This sequence originates from a human donor in good health, serving as a control. The CDR3 nucleotides read TGTGCCAGCAGTGACCTTGCGGCTGATACTGAAGCTTTCTTT. Amino acid sequence: CASSDLAADTEAFF.